The clone carrying this T cell receptor (beta chain) appeared a few times. It was RNA transcripts that yielded the amplified TCR beta CDR3 regions. A set of HTBI primers served as the primers for a first-round RT-PCR of the TCR CDR3. TCRdb recomputed calls from the multiplex PCR reads with MiXCR, one row per CDR3 protein. The sample lists some 720,000 distinct CDR3 sequences, 16% occurring once. This specimen comes from a study of T cells in Graves' hyperthyroidism and ophthalmopathy. PBMCs were sourced from roughly 10 ml fresh peripheral blood. Unmatched junction bases numbered 4, after V lost 4 bases and J lost 0 bases. Germline CDR1 and CDR2: SGDLS and YYNGEE. The CDR3 loop spans 16 amino acids.

Source material: blood. The source of this sequence is a man in his late teens or twenties with Graves' hyperthyroidism. This chain joins TRBV9 and TRBJ2-3; the match to TRBD2 covers 11 bases. Here the CDR3 reads CASSKGLAESTDTQYF. The CDR3 DNA reads as TGTGCCAGCAGCAAGGGACTAGCGGAGAGCACAGATACGCAGTATTTT.